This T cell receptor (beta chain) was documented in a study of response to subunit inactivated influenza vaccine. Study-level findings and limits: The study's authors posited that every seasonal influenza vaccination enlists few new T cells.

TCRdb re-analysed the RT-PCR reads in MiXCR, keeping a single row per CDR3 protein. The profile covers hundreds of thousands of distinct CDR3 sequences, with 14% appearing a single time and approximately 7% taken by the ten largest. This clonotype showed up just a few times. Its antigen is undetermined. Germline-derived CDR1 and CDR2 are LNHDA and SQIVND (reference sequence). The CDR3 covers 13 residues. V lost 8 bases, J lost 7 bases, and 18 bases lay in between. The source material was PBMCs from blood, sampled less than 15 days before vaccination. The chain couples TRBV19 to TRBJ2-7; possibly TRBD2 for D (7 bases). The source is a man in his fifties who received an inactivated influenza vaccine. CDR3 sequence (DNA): TGTGCCAGTGGGACTACAGGGACGGGGGAGCAGTACTTC. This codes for CASGTTGTGEQYF.